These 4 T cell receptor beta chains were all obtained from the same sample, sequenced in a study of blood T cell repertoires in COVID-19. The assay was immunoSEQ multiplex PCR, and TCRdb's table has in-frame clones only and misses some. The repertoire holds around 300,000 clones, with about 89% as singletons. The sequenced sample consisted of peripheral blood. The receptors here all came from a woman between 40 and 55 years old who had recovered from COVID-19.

The CDR3 reads CASSSVRSNEQFF. Here the CDR3 DNA reads TGTGCCAGCAGTTCCGTGCGGTCCAATGAGCAGTTCTTC. The rearrangement links TRBV28 to TRBJ2-1; D gene uncertain. This CDR3 is 13 amino acids long. Germline V gene data show CDR1 as MDHEN and CDR2 as SYDVKM. V was cut by 4 bases and J by 6 bases, with 10 bases left in between.

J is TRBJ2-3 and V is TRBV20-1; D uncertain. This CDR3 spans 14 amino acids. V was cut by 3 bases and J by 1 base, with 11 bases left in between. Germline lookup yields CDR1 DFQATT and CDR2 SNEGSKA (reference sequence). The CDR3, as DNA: TGCAGTGCTAGTAGCCTCCGGGGCACAGATACGCAGTATTTT. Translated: CSASSLRGTDTQYF.

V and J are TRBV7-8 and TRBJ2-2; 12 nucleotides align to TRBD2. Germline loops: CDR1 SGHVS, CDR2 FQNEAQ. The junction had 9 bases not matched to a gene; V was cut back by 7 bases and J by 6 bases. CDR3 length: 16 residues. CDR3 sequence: CASTIGGLAGSGELFF. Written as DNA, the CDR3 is TGTGCCAGCACCATTGGTGGACTAGCGGGATCCGGGGAGCTGTTTTTT.

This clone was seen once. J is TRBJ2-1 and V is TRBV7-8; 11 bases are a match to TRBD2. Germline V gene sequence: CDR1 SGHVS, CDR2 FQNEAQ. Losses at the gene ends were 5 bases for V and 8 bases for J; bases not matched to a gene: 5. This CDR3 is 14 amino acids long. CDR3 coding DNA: TGTGCCAGCAGCCCCTTAGCGGGAGGGTATGAGCAGTTCTTC. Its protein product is CASSPLAGGYEQFF. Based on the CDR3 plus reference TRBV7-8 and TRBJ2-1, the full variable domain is GAGVSQSPRYKVAKRGQDVALRCDPISGHVSLFWYQQALGQGPEFLTYFQNEAQLDKSGLPSDRFFAERPEGSVSTLKIQRTQQEDSAVYLCASSPLAGGYEQFFGPGTRLTVL.